The rows below give T cell receptor beta chains drawn from one sample of a study of CD8 T cells in Susac syndrome. TCRdb passed the immunoSEQ multiplex PCR reads through MiXCR, listing each CDR3 protein once. The sample carries 69,000 or so distinct CDR3 sequences, around 93% recorded once. The material sequenced was CD8+ T cells from PBMCs. These receptor sequences come from a human donor in good health. The CDR3 runs from the conserved cysteine through the conserved F or W. The D gene is left open where the match is weak. The size of a clone is reported for some rows only, either as once, few or many, or as a class for expanded clones.

J gene: TRBJ1-1; V gene: TRBV28; D gene: NA; clone size: few; CDR3 protein: CASSPPVAWAEAFF; CDR3 DNA: TGTGCCAGCAGTCCCCCGGTGGCCTGGGCTGAAGCTTTCTTT
J gene: TRBJ2-3; V gene: TRBV24-1; D gene: NA; clone size: NA; CDR3 protein: CATSDAGSGDTQYF; CDR3 DNA: TGTGCCACCAGTGATGCCGGATCCGGGGATACGCAGTATTTT
J gene: TRBJ2-7; V gene: TRBV7-3; D gene: NA; clone size: NA; CDR3 protein: CASSPDSLGEQYF; CDR3 DNA: TGTGCCAGCAGCCCCGACTCGCTGGGCGAGCAGTACTTC
J gene: TRBJ2-7; V gene: TRBV3-1; D gene: NA; clone size: NA; CDR3 protein: CASSSGWGQYF; CDR3 DNA: TGTGCCAGCAGCTCCGGGTGGGGGCAGTACTTC
J gene: TRBJ2-7; V gene: TRBV30; D gene: NA; clone size: NA; CDR3 protein: CAWSTYWTAATYEQYF; CDR3 DNA: TGTGCCTGGAGTACCTATTGGACAGCTGCGACCTACGAGCAGTACTTC
J gene: TRBJ2-7; V gene: TRBV20-1; D gene: NA; clone size: NA; CDR3 protein: CSVRYRDNSYEQYF; CDR3 DNA: TGCAGTGTTCGATACCGGGACAACTCCTACGAGCAGTACTTC
J gene: TRBJ2-3; V gene: TRBV4-1; D gene: NA; clone size: NA; CDR3 protein: CASSQEGQHSTDTQYF; CDR3 DNA: TGCGCCAGCAGCCAAGAAGGCCAGCATAGCACAGATACGCAGTATTTT
J gene: TRBJ2-1; V gene: TRBV30; D gene: NA; clone size: NA; CDR3 protein: CAWSVGTYNEQFF; CDR3 DNA: TGTGCCTGGAGTGTAGGGACTTACAATGAGCAGTTCTTC
J gene: TRBJ2-7; V gene: TRBV7-9; D gene: TRBD1; clone size: NA; CDR3 protein: CASSLSGQAGEQYF; CDR3 DNA: TGTGCCAGCAGCTTAAGTGGACAGGCCGGCGAGCAGTACTTC
J gene: TRBJ2-7; V gene: TRBV2; D gene: NA; clone size: NA; CDR3 protein: CASSEWSGVEQYF; CDR3 DNA: TGTGCCAGCAGTGAATGGTCGGGGGTCGAGCAGTACTTC
J gene: TRBJ2-3; V gene: TRBV30; D gene: NA; clone size: NA; CDR3 protein: CAWSLGPAGSTDTQYF; CDR3 DNA: TGTGCCTGGAGTCTAGGGCCTGCGGGGAGCACAGATACGCAGTATTTT
J gene: TRBJ2-5; V gene: TRBV27; D gene: NA; clone size: NA; CDR3 protein: CASSLYRTQETQYF; CDR3 DNA: TGTGCCAGCAGTTTATACAGGACTCAAGAGACCCAGTACTTC
J gene: TRBJ2-3; V gene: TRBV18; D gene: NA; clone size: NA; CDR3 protein: CASSPPLDWVTQYF; CDR3 DNA: TGTGCCAGCTCACCGCCCTTAGACTGGGTTACGCAGTATTTT
J gene: TRBJ2-1; V gene: TRBV7-9; D gene: TRBD1; clone size: NA; CDR3 protein: CASSRTGVGPGMNEQFF; CDR3 DNA: TGTGCCAGCAGTCGGACAGGGGTTGGCCCAGGTATGAATGAGCAGTTCTTC
J gene: TRBJ2-6; V gene: TRBV13; D gene: NA; clone size: NA; CDR3 protein: CASSPSGHEANVLTF; CDR3 DNA: TGTGCCAGCAGCCCCTCCGGACATGAGGCCAACGTCCTGACTTTC
J gene: TRBJ1-5; V gene: TRBV27; D gene: NA; clone size: NA; CDR3 protein: CASSSNPVQPQHF; CDR3 DNA: TGTGCCAGCAGTTCTAACCCGGTTCAGCCCCAGCATTTT
J gene: TRBJ1-1; V gene: TRBV30; D gene: TRBD1; clone size: NA; CDR3 protein: CAWSALQGRTEAFF; CDR3 DNA: TGTGCCTGGAGTGCCTTACAGGGGCGGACTGAAGCTTTCTTT
J gene: TRBJ1-1; V gene: TRBV5-1; D gene: NA; clone size: NA; CDR3 protein: CASSSSLLNTEAFF; CDR3 DNA: TGCGCCAGCAGCTCTAGCCTCTTGAACACTGAAGCTTTCTTT
J gene: TRBJ2-1; V gene: TRBV30; D gene: NA; clone size: NA; CDR3 protein: CAWSGGNFNEQFF; CDR3 DNA: TGTGCCTGGAGTGGGGGGAACTTTAATGAGCAGTTCTTC
J gene: TRBJ1-2; V gene: TRBV30; D gene: TRBD1; clone size: NA; CDR3 protein: CAWRTGDNYGYTF; CDR3 DNA: TGTGCCTGGAGGACAGGGGATAACTATGGCTACACCTTC
J gene: TRBJ2-1; V gene: TRBV30; D gene: NA; clone size: NA; CDR3 protein: CAWTGYNEQFF; CDR3 DNA: TGTGCCTGGACAGGCTACAATGAGCAGTTCTTC
J gene: TRBJ1-1; V gene: TRBV13; D gene: NA; clone size: NA; CDR3 protein: CASSQGQYTEAFF; CDR3 DNA: TGTGCCAGCAGCCAAGGACAGTACACTGAAGCTTTCTTT
J gene: TRBJ2-5; V gene: TRBV6-5; D gene: TRBD2; clone size: NA; CDR3 protein: CASSSDGGWETQYF; CDR3 DNA: TGTGCCAGCAGTTCGGACGGGGGGTGGGAGACCCAGTACTTC
J gene: TRBJ2-1; V gene: TRBV6-2/TRBV6-3; D gene: TRBD2; clone size: NA; CDR3 protein: CASTLSGGPYNEQFF; CDR3 DNA: TGTGCCAGCACTTTAAGCGGGGGGCCCTACAATGAGCAGTTCTTC
J gene: TRBJ1-2; V gene: TRBV6-6; D gene: TRBD1; clone size: NA; CDR3 protein: CASSYLTGVYGYTF; CDR3 DNA: TGTGCCAGCAGTTACCTGACAGGGGTCTATGGCTACACCTTC
J gene: TRBJ2-7; V gene: TRBV5-1; D gene: NA; clone size: NA; CDR3 protein: CASSISLGGPRLSEQYF; CDR3 DNA: TGCGCCAGCAGCATATCCCTGGGGGGGCCCCGTCTAAGCGAGCAGTACTTC
J gene: TRBJ1-2; V gene: TRBV5-4; D gene: NA; clone size: NA; CDR3 protein: CASSLDGTVHYGYTF; CDR3 DNA: TGTGCCAGCAGCTTGGACGGGACCGTACACTATGGCTACACCTTC
J gene: TRBJ2-7; V gene: TRBV9; D gene: NA; clone size: NA; CDR3 protein: CASSRLQGSEQYF; CDR3 DNA: TGTGCCAGCAGTCGATTACAGGGTTCCGAGCAGTACTTC
J gene: TRBJ2-2; V gene: TRBV4-1; D gene: TRBD1; clone size: NA; CDR3 protein: CASSPDRPYTGELFF; CDR3 DNA: TGCGCCAGCAGTCCGGACAGGCCTTACACCGGGGAGCTGTTTTTT
J gene: TRBJ2-7; V gene: TRBV5-6; D gene: NA; clone size: once; CDR3 protein: CASASTGAEQYF; CDR3 DNA: TGTGCCAGCGCATCGACGGGGGCCGAGCAGTACTTC
J gene: TRBJ2-5; V gene: TRBV19; D gene: NA; clone size: NA; CDR3 protein: CASSILASGETQYF; CDR3 DNA: TGTGCCAGTAGTATACTGGCTTCGGGGGAGACCCAGTACTTC
J gene: TRBJ2-1; V gene: TRBV5-1; D gene: NA; clone size: NA; CDR3 protein: CASSLGANEQFF; CDR3 DNA: TGCGCCAGCAGTCTGGGGGCGAATGAGCAGTTCTTC
J gene: TRBJ1-2; V gene: TRBV4-1; D gene: NA; clone size: NA; CDR3 protein: CASSQLDLSYGYTF; CDR3 DNA: TGCGCCAGCAGCCAATTGGACCTCTCCTATGGCTACACCTTC
J gene: TRBJ1-2; V gene: TRBV6-4; D gene: NA; clone size: NA; CDR3 protein: CASSDSPEGGYTF; CDR3 DNA: TGTGCCAGCAGTGACTCGCCCGAGGGGGGCTACACCTTC
J gene: TRBJ1-2; V gene: TRBV7-9; D gene: NA; clone size: once; CDR3 protein: CASSPPRAGDNYGYTF; CDR3 DNA: TGTGCCAGCAGCCCGCCCAGGGCAGGGGATAACTATGGCTACACCTTC
J gene: TRBJ1-2; V gene: TRBV28; D gene: NA; clone size: once; CDR3 protein: CASSSTRGDNYGYTF; CDR3 DNA: TGTGCCAGCAGTTCTACTCGGGGGGATAACTATGGCTACACCTTC
J gene: TRBJ2-1; V gene: TRBV15; D gene: TRBD2; clone size: NA; CDR3 protein: CATSSPTSGLFDNEQFF; CDR3 DNA: TGTGCCACCAGCAGCCCGACTAGCGGGTTATTCGACAATGAGCAGTTCTTC